This entry lists 30 T cell receptor beta chains sequenced from one sample in a study of T-cell memory formation after mild COVID-19. Each CDR3 protein gets one entry after TCRdb re-called the 5' RACE reads with MiXCR. The profile covers 450,000 or so distinct CDR3 sequences, with roughly 25% appearing a single time and around 13% taken by the ten largest. The sample comprised PBMCs or a T cell subset sorted from them (not recorded which). The receptor set was obtained from an adult woman who had mild COVID-19 (a few samples of this study predate the infection). Cell type and time point are not known.

The chain employs TRBV24-1 and TRBJ2-1; 10 nucleotides match TRBD2. Trimming took 0 bases from V and 6 from J; bases not matched to a gene: 13. The CDR3 is made up of 19 amino acids. The germline V gene encodes CDR1 KGHDR and CDR2 SFDVKD. The DNA of the CDR3 is TGTGCCACCAGTGATTTGGGACTAGCGGAGGGCCCTTCATCCAATGAGCAGTTCTTC. This gives the protein CATSDLGLAEGPSSNEQFF.

The chain carries TRBV6-5 and TRBJ1-5; TRBD1 is a possible D gene (5 bases). Germline assignment: CDR1 MNHEY and CDR2 SVGAGI. This CDR3 spans 15 amino acids. The V end was cut by 4 bases, the J end by 4 bases, with 14 bases between. The CDR3 loop is CASSSPRQRNQPQHF. The CDR3 nucleotides read TGTGCCAGCAGTTCACCGAGACAGAGGAATCAGCCCCAGCATTTT.

The chain joins TRBV18 to TRBJ2-7; 11 bases are a match to TRBD2. This CDR3 has 15 residues. Germline CDR1 KGHSH, CDR2 LQKENI. Trimming took 1 base from V and 5 from J; bases not matched to a gene: 4. The CDR3 bases are TGTGCCAGCTCACCACTAGCGGGGGGGCCAAACGAGCAGTACTTC. Its translation: CASSPLAGGPNEQYF.

The CDR3 bases are TGTGCCAGCAGCACTGACCGGCCGACAGGGGCCGACCACTACGAGCAGTACTTC. Protein sequence: CASSTDRPTGADHYEQYF. This chain uses TRBV5-5 with TRBJ2-7; 8 positions agree with TRBD1. Germline V gene lookup returns CDR1 SGHKS and CDR2 YYEKEE (reference sequence). Germline trimming cut 4 bases from V and 3 bases from J; bases unmatched to any gene: 18. This CDR3 comprises 18 residues.

This clonotype came up a few times. The chain recombines TRBV29-1 with TRBJ2-7; D gene unclear. This CDR3 has 12 amino acids. Germline lookup yields CDR1 SQVTM and CDR2 ANQGSEA. Trimming took off 1 base at V and 5 bases at J, with 9 bases between the two ends. DNA for the CDR3: TGCAGCGTTGAAGGTGTATTCGACGAGCAGTACTTC. Amino acid sequence: CSVEGVFDEQYF.

This clonotype showed up just a few times. The rearrangement joins TRBV29-1 to TRBJ1-2; unclear D gene. The germline gives CDR1 SQVTM, CDR2 ANQGSEA. Trimming pared 6 bases from V and 8 bases from J, leaving 10 bases between. The CDR3 has 10 amino acids. The CDR3 sequence is CSVREGGYTF. CDR3 nucleotide sequence: TGCAGCGTCCGGGAGGGCGGCTACACCTTC.

The J gene is TRBJ2-1, the V gene TRBV11-1; D assignment may be TRBD1 or TRBD2 (5 bases each). There are 17 residues in the CDR3. Looked up from germline, CDR1 is SGHAT and CDR2 is FQDESV (reference sequence). V dropped 4 bases and J dropped 6 bases, with 22 bases sitting between them. Here the CDR3 reads CASSSRGSGRNRNEQFF. In nucleotides, the CDR3 is TGTGCCAGCAGCTCACGAGGGTCAGGGCGAAATCGCAATGAGCAGTTCTTC.

The chain combines TRBV6-6 with TRBJ2-3; 8 bases agree with TRBD1. This CDR3 is 16 amino acids long. CDR1 is MNHNY and CDR2 is SVGAGI in the germline V gene (reference sequence). The J segment lost 1 base and the V segment lost 5 bases, leaving 8 bases of the junction unmatched. In DNA form, the CDR3 reads TGTGCCAGCAGTCGCAGGGGGCTGGATGGCACAGATACGCAGTATTTT. It yields the protein CASSRRGLDGTDTQYF.

CDR3 DNA: TGCGCCAGCAGCCACCGGGACAGCTCCTACAATGAGCAGTTCTTC. The encoded protein is CASSHRDSSYNEQFF. The chain has TRBV4-3 and TRBJ2-1; TRBD1 agrees at 7 bases. CDR1 LGHNA and CDR2 YSLEER come from the germline V gene. The CDR3 runs 15 residues. Trimming cost V 3 bases and J 0 bases; bases outside gene matches: 2.

In its sample, this clonotype was seen a few times. The V and J genes are TRBV29-1 and TRBJ1-1; D unresolved. In germline, CDR1 is SQVTM, CDR2 ANQGSEA. The CDR3 covers 15 residues. Trimming cost V 4 bases and J 3 bases, with 18 bases left between them. CDR3 DNA sequence: TGCAGCGTTGGAGCCCCTGAACGGGGAGACACTGAAGCTTTCTTT. Protein sequence: CSVGAPERGDTEAFF.

The chain recombines TRBV4-1 with TRBJ2-2, with a weak D call TRBD1 (5 bases). The V gene lost 4 bases and the J gene lost 3 bases, with 9 bases spanning the gap. This CDR3 is 14 amino acids long. The germline CDR1 and CDR2 sequences are MGHRA and YSYEKL. This CDR3 reads CASSLRVDTGELFF. The CDR3 DNA is TGCGCCAGCAGCCTCAGGGTGGACACCGGGGAGCTGTTTTTT.

This clonotype was detected only a few times. The chain joins TRBV5-8 to TRBJ2-5; 8 bases map to TRBD2. The germline V gene encodes CDR1 SGHTS and CDR2 YDEGEE. The CDR3 has 16 residues. V dropped 4 bases and J dropped 5; count of bases not matched to a gene: 13. The CDR3: CASSRARGGFVETQYF. DNA of the CDR3: TGTGCCAGCAGCCGTGCCCGGGGGGGGTTTGTTGAGACCCAGTACTTC.

The chain carries TRBV12-3 or TRBV12-4 and TRBJ2-3; 8 bases map to TRBD2. This CDR3 is 16 amino acids long. V lost 5 bases and J lost 1; bases outside the gene matches: 8. The chain's CDR3 is CASSIGGVLRTDTQYF. CDR3 sequence (DNA): TGTGCCAGCAGTATCGGGGGGGTACTCCGCACAGATACGCAGTATTTT.

This clonotype has more than one count but fewer than ten. The chain links TRBV6-5 to TRBJ2-1; TRBD2 is a possible D gene (5 bases). The CDR3 loop spans 17 amino acids. Germline lookup yields CDR1 MNHEY and CDR2 SVGAGI. Between the trimmed V and J ends, which lost 0 bases and 4 bases, there was a span of 16 bases. Here the CDR3 reads CASSYSFREGLYNEQFF. CDR3 nucleotide sequence: TGTGCCAGCAGTTACTCTTTCCGGGAAGGGTTGTACAATGAGCAGTTCTTC.

This chain joins TRBV11-1 and TRBJ2-1; D perhaps matches TRBD2 (5 bases). The germline V gene encodes CDR1 SGHAT and CDR2 FQDESV (reference sequence). Between the trimmed V and J ends, which lost 5 bases and 0 bases, there was a span of 11 bases. The CDR3 runs to 15 residues. CDR3 in DNA: TGTGCCAGCAGCCGGCGGGCCAACTCCTACAATGAGCAGTTCTTC. This codes for CASSRRANSYNEQFF. The variable domain in full, completed from reference TRBV11-1 and TRBJ2-1, reads EAEVAQSPRYKITEKSQAVAFWCDPISGHATLYWYRQILGQGPELLVQFQDESVVDDSQLPKDRFSAERLKGVDSTLKIQPAELGDSAMYLCASSRRANSYNEQFFGPGTRLTVL.

The genes are TRBV20-1 and TRBJ2-3, with D possibly TRBD2 on 6 matching bases. The CDR3 length is 14 residues. Germline V lookup: CDR1 DFQATT, CDR2 SNEGSKA (reference sequence). V gave up 5 bases and J gave up 3 bases, with 15 bases separating them. For the CDR3, the DNA is TGCAGTGCTGCTTCGGGGCGGGGAACAGATACGCAGTATTTT. Its protein is CSAASGRGTDTQYF.

The V and J genes are TRBV4-2 and TRBJ2-2, with a possible D match to TRBD1 (5 bases). Deletions cut 4 bases from V and 7 bases from J, with 19 bases between. Looked up from germline, CDR1 is LGHNA and CDR2 is YNFKEQ. The CDR3 is 16 amino acids. CDR3 sequence: CASSRVGQGPNGELFF. The CDR3 nucleotides read TGTGCCAGCAGCCGGGTCGGGCAGGGTCCCAACGGGGAGCTGTTTTTT.

This clonotype was seen repeatedly, ten times or more. Mismatch with germline at one junction end may stem from a read error. The chain couples TRBV3-1 to TRBJ2-3, with 14 bases fitting TRBD2. The CDR3 runs 16 residues. Germline V gives CDR1 LGHDT, CDR2 YNNKEL (reference sequence). DNA for the CDR3: TGCGCCAGCAGCCCCGGGACTAGCGGGGGTGCAGATACGCAGTATTTT. Amino acid sequence: CASSPGTSGGADTQYF.

The chain recombines TRBV7-6 with TRBJ2-3, with unresolved D. There are 16 residues in the CDR3. Trimming stripped 1 base from V and 6 bases from J, with 17 bases between. Germline V gene lookup returns CDR1 SGHVS and CDR2 FNYEAQ. The CDR3 loop reads CASSLGRKSLGDTQYF. The CDR3 region has the DNA TGTGCCAGCAGCTTAGGTCGGAAATCATTGGGTGATACGCAGTATTTT.

The chain couples TRBV15 to TRBJ2-7, with D unresolved. Trimming pared 2 bases from V and 4 bases from J, leaving 9 bases between. The CDR3 covers 13 residues. Germline V gene data show CDR1 as LNHNV and CDR2 as YYDKDF (reference sequence). CDR3 nucleotide sequence: TGTGCCACCAGCAGACACCTGGAGTACGAGCAGTACTTC. Encoded protein: CATSRHLEYEQYF.

The chain couples TRBV11-2 to TRBJ1-6; D call uncertain. This CDR3 region has 14 residues. Germline CDR1 and CDR2: SGHAT and FQNNGV. V lost 1 base and J 10 bases, leaving 11 bases between the germline ends. The CDR3 nucleotides read TGTGCCAGCAGCTTAGGGGCTTCGGGATCACCCCTCCACTTT. Its protein is CASSLGASGSPLHF.

This clonotype occurred a few times. The rearrangement links TRBV5-1 to TRBJ1-4; TRBD1 aligns across 9 bases. Unmatched junction bases numbered 12, after V lost 4 bases and J lost 2 bases. CDR1 is SGHRS, CDR2 YFSETQ, per germline. The CDR3 sequence is 18 residues long. This CDR3 is CASSPGTGIFWTNEKLFF. The CDR3 nucleotides are TGCGCCAGCAGCCCTGGGACAGGGATATTTTGGACTAATGAAAAACTGTTTTTT.

The V call is TRBV2, the J call TRBJ1-1; a weak D match, TRBD1 (5 bases). CDR1 is SNHLY, CDR2 FYNNEI, per germline. The CDR3 loop spans 15 amino acids. Trimming took 7 bases from V and 1 from J, leaving 16 bases between them. CDR3 protein: CASIRERSGNTEAFF. The CDR3 DNA reads as TGTGCCAGCATCAGGGAACGGTCAGGGAACACTGAAGCTTTCTTT.

The chain is built from TRBV7-6 and TRBJ2-2, with TRBD2 identical over 9 bases. With V trimmed by 3 bases and J by 0 bases, 2 bases remained unmatched. Per the germline V gene, CDR1 is SGHVS and CDR2 is FNYEAQ. The CDR3 covers 16 residues. CDR3 in amino acids: CASSFGLATNTGELFF. The CDR3 DNA reads TGTGCCAGCAGCTTTGGACTAGCGACGAACACCGGGGAGCTGTTTTTT.

Remarks on this clonotype: Germline is not matched at one junction end, which may reflect a read error. The chain carries TRBV30 and TRBJ2-7, with D tentatively TRBD1 (5 bases). The CDR3 runs to 16 residues. Germline CDR1 is GTSNPN and CDR2 is SVGIG (reference sequence). The CDR3 reads CAWSNWGSRLRPTRNF. CDR3 in DNA: TGTGCCTGGTCCAATTGGGGCAGTCGTCTACGTCCAACCAGAAACTTC.

This chain connects TRBV7-2 to TRBJ2-3; D is possibly TRBD2 (6 bases). Trimming took off 1 base at V and 6 bases at J, with 20 bases between the two ends. CDR3 length equals 17 residues. CDR1 and CDR2 (germline): SGHTA, FQGNSA. CDR3 sequence (DNA): TGTGCCAGCAGCTTAGGGCAGTTGGTTGCGGGACTGGATACGCAGTATTTT. Translation gives CASSLGQLVAGLDTQYF.

The J gene is TRBJ1-1, the V gene TRBV12-3 or TRBV12-4; the D is unclear. V was clipped by 7 bases and J by 1 base, with 28 bases between them. The CDR3 has 19 amino acids. The CDR3 loop is CASTPPGRQTLSSNTEAFF. As DNA, the CDR3 is TGTGCCAGCACCCCTCCAGGCAGGCAAACTTTAAGCTCGAACACTGAAGCTTTCTTT.

Note on this clonotype: Its ends do not fully match the called genes, so a read error is possible. The CDR3 DNA sequence: TGTGCTAGCAGCCAAGGACAGGGCACAGATACGCAGTATTTT. Translating it yields CASSQGQGTDTQYF. This chain connects TRBV7-7 to TRBJ2-3, with TRBD1 identical over 7 bases. Germline CDR1 and CDR2: SSHAT and FNYEAQ (reference sequence). This CDR3 region has 14 residues.

A few counts support this clonotype. The chain employs TRBV9 and TRBJ2-1; 8 nucleotides agree with TRBD1. The CDR3 loop spans 13 amino acids. After removal of 2 bases from V and 8 bases from J, the junction contained 3 bases not matched to a gene. Germline-derived CDR1 and CDR2 are SGDLS and YYNGEE. CDR3 sequence: CASSVGQGDEQFF. The CDR3 nucleotides read TGTGCCAGCAGCGTCGGACAGGGTGATGAGCAGTTCTTC.

This clonotype was counted between two and nine times. The chain carries TRBV20-1 and TRBJ2-7; unclear D gene. Germline-derived CDR1 and CDR2 are DFQATT and SNEGSKA (reference sequence). V was pared by 4 bases and J by 0 bases, with 13 bases between. The CDR3 covers 14 residues. The CDR3 protein is CSATDTLSSYEQYF. In DNA, the CDR3 is TGCAGTGCTACCGACACACTGAGCTCCTACGAGCAGTACTTC.